A selection of T cell receptor beta chains follows, all from one sample in a study of a mutant IDH1 vaccine in newly diagnosed glioma. Clones were read by immunoSEQ multiplex PCR, and TCRdb kept only the in-frame ones, dropping some. The profile shows 75,000 to 100,000 clones, roughly 89% of them singletons. Sample: PBMCs, taken from a glioma patient treated with radiotherapy, temozolomide or both. The receptors stem from a woman between 50 and 59 years old with glioma. Each CDR3 is given with its conserved first and last residue. Each record gives: V gene, D gene, J gene, clone size, CDR3 DNA, CDR3 protein. A D gene is named only where the DNA matches it firmly. Size is stated for part of the rows, as once, few or many counts, or as a class when the clone is expanded.

V: TRBV11-2
D: -
J: TRBJ2-1
size: -
DNA: TGTGCCAGCAGCTTAGATACTGCCAATGAGCAGTTCTTC
CDR3: CASSLDTANEQFF

V: TRBV7-9
D: -
J: TRBJ1-1
size: -
DNA: TGTGCCAGCAGCCCCCGTGGGGTTGGCACTGAAGCTTTCTTT
CDR3: CASSPRGVGTEAFF

V: TRBV27
D: TRBD1
J: TRBJ2-7
size: -
DNA: TGTGCCAGCAGTTCCTCGGGACAGCCCTACGAGCAGTACTTC
CDR3: CASSSSGQPYEQYF

V: TRBV20-1
D: -
J: TRBJ1-1
size: few
DNA: TGCAGTGCTAGATCGTCCGCTGAAGCTTTCTTT
CDR3: CSARSSAEAFF

V: TRBV11-2
D: TRBD2
J: TRBJ2-1
size: -
DNA: TGTGCCAGCAGCCTCCAAGCGGGGACTCACAATGAGCAGTTCTTC
CDR3: CASSLQAGTHNEQFF

V: TRBV19
D: -
J: TRBJ1-1
size: -
DNA: TGTGCCAGTAGTATAGATCTCCGGCGGACCTTTGAAGCTTTCTTT
CDR3: CASSIDLRRTFEAFF

V: TRBV6-1
D: TRBD2
J: TRBJ2-2
size: -
DNA: TGTGCCAGCATACTAGCGGCGAACACCGGGGAGCTGTTTTTT
CDR3: CASILAANTGELFF

V: TRBV28
D: -
J: TRBJ2-7
size: -
DNA: TGTGCCAGCAGTTTATTGGGGCGGAAAAAGGGTACCTACGAGCAGTACTTC
CDR3: CASSLLGRKKGTYEQYF

V: TRBV5-1
D: -
J: TRBJ2-5
size: -
DNA: TGCGCCAGCAGCTTGGGGGGGACGGAAGAGACCCAGTACTTC
CDR3: CASSLGGTEETQYF

V: TRBV7-2
D: TRBD1
J: TRBJ1-1
size: -
DNA: TGTGCCAGCAGCTTACTAGGACAGGGGGCCACTGAAGCTTTCTTT
CDR3: CASSLLGQGATEAFF

V: TRBV7-8
D: TRBD1
J: TRBJ2-2
size: -
DNA: TGTGCCAGCAGCTTCGGCCGGGACAGGTACAACACCGGGGAGCTGTTTTTT
CDR3: CASSFGRDRYNTGELFF

V: TRBV28
D: -
J: TRBJ2-7
size: once
DNA: TGTGCCAGCAGTTTTGCAGGGACACATATCTACGAGCAGTACTTC
CDR3: CASSFAGTHIYEQYF

V: TRBV27
D: TRBD1
J: TRBJ1-5
size: -
DNA: TGTGCCAGCAGCAGACAGGGGGTCCATCAGCCCCAGCATTTT
CDR3: CASSRQGVHQPQHF

V: TRBV5-1
D: -
J: TRBJ2-2
size: -
DNA: TGCGCCAGCAGTTCGGACAGAGGGGGAAACACCGGGGAGCTGTTTTTT
CDR3: CASSSDRGGNTGELFF

V: TRBV14
D: -
J: TRBJ1-4
size: -
DNA: TGTGCCAGCAGCCCCTGGAGTGCAACTAATGAAAAACTGTTTTTT
CDR3: CASSPWSATNEKLFF

V: TRBV9
D: -
J: TRBJ2-7
size: -
DNA: TGTGCCAGCAGCGTAGGGGCCAGCGAAAGTTACGAGCAGTACTTC
CDR3: CASSVGASESYEQYF

V: TRBV6-6
D: -
J: TRBJ1-5
size: -
DNA: TGTGCCAGCAGGCAGCCCAATCAGCCCCAGCATTTT
CDR3: CASRQPNQPQHF

V: TRBV19
D: -
J: TRBJ1-2
size: -
DNA: TGTGCCAGTAGTACCTGGACACCCGGATATGGCTACACCTTC
CDR3: CASSTWTPGYGYTF

V: TRBV28
D: TRBD1
J: TRBJ2-2
size: -
DNA: TGTGCCAGCAGCAAGGGACAGGGATACACCGGGGAGCTGTTTTTT
CDR3: CASSKGQGYTGELFF

V: TRBV2
D: TRBD2
J: TRBJ2-2
size: -
DNA: TGTGCCAGCAGTGATCTTTCCAGCGGGATGACCGGGGAGCTGTTTTTT
CDR3: CASSDLSSGMTGELFF

V: TRBV11-2
D: -
J: TRBJ2-7
size: once
DNA: TGTGCCAGCAGTCCCGCGTTCCTGGGCTCCTACGAGCAGTACTTC
CDR3: CASSPAFLGSYEQYF

V: TRBV27
D: TRBD2
J: TRBJ2-1
size: -
DNA: TGTGCCAGCGGGTATAGCGGGAGTCAGGGTGGGAGTGAGCAGTTCTTC
CDR3: CASGYSGSQGGSEQFF

V: TRBV6-1
D: -
J: TRBJ2-3
size: -
DNA: TGTGCCAGCAGTCGGACTATGGGGACAGATACGCAGTATTTT
CDR3: CASSRTMGTDTQYF

V: TRBV7-9
D: -
J: TRBJ2-4
size: -
DNA: TGTGCCAGCAGCCAGCTGAGTGGGGGCGCTGGAGCCAAAAACATTCAGTACTTC
CDR3: CASSQLSGGAGAKNIQYF

V: TRBV27
D: TRBD2
J: TRBJ2-7
size: -
DNA: TGTGCCAGCAGTGTAGCGGGAGGTGGGTACGAGCAGTACTTC
CDR3: CASSVAGGGYEQYF

V: TRBV28
D: -
J: TRBJ1-1
size: -
DNA: TGTGCCAGCAGTTTAGTGGACCTATCTCCACTGAACACTGAAGCTTTCTTT
CDR3: CASSLVDLSPLNTEAFF

V: TRBV2
D: -
J: TRBJ1-5
size: once
DNA: TGTGCCAGCAGTGAGTACAGGGAAAATCAGCCCCAGCATTTT
CDR3: CASSEYRENQPQHF

V: TRBV18
D: -
J: TRBJ1-6
size: -
DNA: TGTGCCAGCTCACCACAGGAATCGAATTCACCCCTCCACTTT
CDR3: CASSPQESNSPLHF

V: TRBV2
D: -
J: TRBJ2-3
size: -
DNA: TGTGCCAGCAAGTTGGCTAGCTCTAGCACAGATACGCAGTATTTT
CDR3: CASKLASSSTDTQYF

V: TRBV7-9
D: -
J: TRBJ2-7
size: -
DNA: TGTGCCAGCAGCTTAGCGGGCTCCTACGAGCAGTACTTC
CDR3: CASSLAGSYEQYF

V: TRBV6-5
D: TRBD2
J: TRBJ2-3
size: -
DNA: TGTGCCAGCAGTGCCGGGACTAGAAACACAGATACGCAGTATTTT
CDR3: CASSAGTRNTDTQYF

V: TRBV28
D: TRBD1
J: TRBJ1-1
size: once
DNA: TGTGCCAGCAGTGCAGGGGGGAACACTGAAGCTTTCTTT
CDR3: CASSAGGNTEAFF

V: TRBV6-4
D: TRBD2
J: TRBJ2-1
size: -
DNA: TGTGCCAGCCGAGTGCGGGAGGGCTGGAGTGAGCAGTTCTTC
CDR3: CASRVREGWSEQFF

V: TRBV7-3
D: TRBD1
J: TRBJ1-2
size: -
DNA: TGTGCCAGCAGCCTGGACAGGAGCTATGGCTACACCTTC
CDR3: CASSLDRSYGYTF

V: TRBV6-5
D: -
J: TRBJ2-5
size: -
DNA: TGTGCCAGCAGTTATCCCTTGAACCAAGAGACCCAGTACTTC
CDR3: CASSYPLNQETQYF

V: TRBV19
D: -
J: TRBJ1-2
size: once
DNA: TGTGCCAGTAGTCCTGCCCCAGGGCAGAACTATGGCTACACCTTC
CDR3: CASSPAPGQNYGYTF

V: TRBV7-6
D: -
J: TRBJ2-1
size: -
DNA: TGTGCCAGCAGCTTAGTGTTCGGCGGCGGTGAGCAGTTCTTC
CDR3: CASSLVFGGGEQFF

V: TRBV7-9
D: -
J: TRBJ1-4
size: -
DNA: TGTGCCAGCAGTTCCGGGACACCGAATGAAAAACTGTTTTTT
CDR3: CASSSGTPNEKLFF

V: TRBV7-9
D: -
J: TRBJ1-2
size: once
DNA: TGTGCCAGCAGCTTGGGGCCCTATGGCTACACCTTC
CDR3: CASSLGPYGYTF

V: TRBV7-9
D: -
J: TRBJ2-1
size: -
DNA: TGTGCCAGCAGCTTAGTCCAGGGTACCCATGAGCAGTTCTTC
CDR3: CASSLVQGTHEQFF

V: TRBV11-2
D: -
J: TRBJ2-7
size: -
DNA: TGTGCCAGCAGCTTATCGGCGGGACTCCGCTCCTACGAGCAGTACTTC
CDR3: CASSLSAGLRSYEQYF

V: TRBV11-2
D: -
J: TRBJ2-7
size: -
DNA: TGTGCCAGCAGCTCCCTTAGGAACAGGACTAACTACGAGCAGTACTTC
CDR3: CASSSLRNRTNYEQYF

V: TRBV29-1
D: TRBD2
J: TRBJ2-1
size: once
DNA: TGCAGCGTTGGAGGTAGCGGGAGGGCCAAGACGAATGAGCAGTTCTTC
CDR3: CSVGGSGRAKTNEQFF

V: TRBV6-5
D: TRBD1
J: TRBJ1-1
size: once
DNA: TGTGCCAGCAGTTTCCAACAGGGGGGCACTGAAGCTTTCTTT
CDR3: CASSFQQGGTEAFF

V: TRBV19
D: TRBD2
J: TRBJ2-5
size: -
DNA: TGTGCCAGTAGTATCGGCCTAGCGGGAGGAAATGGAGAGACCCAGTACTTC
CDR3: CASSIGLAGGNGETQYF

V: TRBV6-6
D: -
J: TRBJ1-3
size: -
DNA: TGTGCCAGCAGTTACTCGGTGGGGGGGACTGGAAACACCATATATTTT
CDR3: CASSYSVGGTGNTIYF

V: TRBV6-5
D: TRBD1
J: TRBJ2-7
size: once
DNA: TGTGCCAGCAGTCGGGACAGGGGAACGGGCTACGAGCAGTACTTC
CDR3: CASSRDRGTGYEQYF

V: TRBV7-2
D: TRBD1
J: TRBJ2-7
size: -
DNA: TGTGCCAGCAGCTTAACAGGGGGGCGTAGGTACGAGCAGTACTTC
CDR3: CASSLTGGRRYEQYF

V: TRBV27
D: TRBD2
J: TRBJ2-7
size: -
DNA: TGTGCCAGCAGTTTAAGGAGTAGCGGGACCTGGATCTACGAGCAGTACTTC
CDR3: CASSLRSSGTWIYEQYF